Following are 10 T cell receptor beta chains from one sample sequenced in a study of radiotherapy plus CTLA-4 blockade in lung cancer. Some clones are missing from TCRdb's copy, which holds only in-frame ones; the method was immunoSEQ multiplex PCR. The sample carries approximately 99,000 clones, almost 90% recorded once. The sample consisted of peripheral blood, taken from a patient treated with radiotherapy plus ipilimumab. These receptors originate from a human donor with non-small cell lung cancer that progressed on radiotherapy plus ipilimumab.

The chain has TRBV7-9 and TRBJ2-1; unclear D gene. V was shortened by 1 base and J by 4 bases, with 5 bases between the two germline ends. This CDR3 spans 13 amino acids. Germline values: CDR1 SEHNR, CDR2 FQNEAQ (reference sequence). Written as DNA, the CDR3 is TGTGCCAGCAGCTTAGTAGGATACAATGAGCAGTTCTTC. It translates to CASSLVGYNEQFF.

V usage is TRBV5-6 and J usage is TRBJ2-4; a possible D gene is TRBD2 (6 bases). Germline V gene data show CDR1 as SGHDT and CDR2 as YYEEEE. V lost 4 bases and J 7 bases, leaving 18 bases between the germline ends. The CDR3 contains 15 residues. The CDR3 DNA follows: TGTGCCAGCAGCACCCCGATAGCGGTGAGGAACATTCAGTACTTC. This codes for CASSTPIAVRNIQYF. Full variable domain (missing parts from reference TRBV5-6 and TRBJ2-4): DAGVTQSPTHLIKTRGQQVTLRCSPKSGHDTVSWYQQALGQGPQFIFQYYEEEERQRGNFPDRFSGHQFPNYSSELNVNALLLGDSALYLCASSTPIAVRNIQYFGAGTRLSVL.

J is TRBJ2-5 and V is TRBV10-1; D possibly corresponds to TRBD1 (5 bases). V lost 2 bases and J lost 1, with 5 bases in between. The CDR3 sequence is 13 residues long. Per germline, CDR1 WNHNN and CDR2 SYGVQD (reference sequence). The CDR3 bases are TGCGCCAGCAGTGAGAGGGGCCAAGAGACCCAGTACTTC. It specifies CASSERGQETQYF.

The chain is built from TRBV6-5 and TRBJ1-2; 10 bases are shared with TRBD1. J lost 0 bases, V lost 10 bases, and 8 bases had no gene match. The CDR3 consists of 15 residues. CDR1 and CDR2 from the germline V gene are MNHEY and SVGAGI. The CDR3 DNA is TGTGCCACTAAATCGGGGACAGGGGCTAACTATGGCTACACCTTC. Encoded protein: CATKSGTGANYGYTF.

The V gene is TRBV18, the J gene TRBJ1-1, with a tentative D call TRBD1 (6 bases). Trimming left V 5 bases short and J 5 bases short, with 18 bases between. The CDR3 extends over 15 amino acids. Germline V lookup: CDR1 KGHSH, CDR2 LQKENI. The CDR3 here is CASSATPTGLTEAFF. DNA for the CDR3: TGTGCCAGCTCAGCCACGCCGACAGGTTTGACTGAAGCTTTCTTT.

This sequence joins TRBV18 and TRBJ1-4, with D uncertain. The CDR3 has 13 amino acids. CDR1 is KGHSH, CDR2 LQKENI, per germline. Between the trimmed V and J ends, which lost 4 bases and 4 bases, there was a span of 7 bases. The CDR3: CASSLEDNEKLFF. The CDR3 DNA reads TGTGCCAGCTCACTCGAGGATAATGAAAAACTGTTTTTT.

This chain joins TRBV5-1 and TRBJ2-2, with 8 positions matching TRBD2. Per germline, CDR1 SGHRS and CDR2 YFSETQ. Losses at the gene ends were 4 bases for V and 4 bases for J; bases not matched to a gene: 6. This CDR3 spans 15 amino acids. The CDR3 DNA reads as TGCGCCAGCAGCCCTGTCGCGGGAGGCACCGGGGAGCTGTTTTTT. Translated: CASSPVAGGTGELFF.

J is TRBJ2-1 and V is TRBV14; D possibly corresponds to TRBD1 (6 bases). Trimming shortened V by 0 bases and J by 5 bases, and 14 bases separated the two germline ends. Germline assignment: CDR1 SGHDN and CDR2 FVKESK. The CDR3 length is 16 residues. The CDR3 region is CASSQDRGTRHNEQFF. The CDR3 DNA reads as TGTGCCAGCAGCCAAGATAGGGGGACCCGGCACAATGAGCAGTTCTTC. Drawing the rest from reference TRBV14 and TRBJ2-1, the complete variable domain is EAGVTQFPSHSVIEKGQTVTLRCDPISGHDNLYWYRRVMGKEIKFLLHFVKESKQDESGMPNNRFLAERTGGTYSTLKVQPAELEDSGVYFCASSQDRGTRHNEQFFGPGTRLTVL.

The chain carries TRBV6-9 and TRBJ1-5; no firm D call. This CDR3 is built from 14 residues. Germline V gene lookup returns CDR1 MNHGY and CDR2 SVAAGI. V lost 5 bases, J lost 2 bases, and 10 bases lay in between. CDR3 nucleotide sequence: TGTGCCAGCAGTCGCTCCGGGGGCAATCAGCCCCAGCATTTT. Translation: CASSRSGGNQPQHF.

This chain connects TRBV7-2 to TRBJ2-2, with D possibly TRBD1 on 5 matching bases. Trimming shortened V by 7 bases and J by 2 bases, and 14 bases separated the two germline ends. The CDR3 extends over 15 amino acids. Germline CDR1 is SGHTA and CDR2 is FQGNSA. The CDR3 DNA is TGTGCCAGCATCAACAGGATGAAAAACACCGGGGAGCTGTTTTTT. This gives the protein CASINRMKNTGELFF.